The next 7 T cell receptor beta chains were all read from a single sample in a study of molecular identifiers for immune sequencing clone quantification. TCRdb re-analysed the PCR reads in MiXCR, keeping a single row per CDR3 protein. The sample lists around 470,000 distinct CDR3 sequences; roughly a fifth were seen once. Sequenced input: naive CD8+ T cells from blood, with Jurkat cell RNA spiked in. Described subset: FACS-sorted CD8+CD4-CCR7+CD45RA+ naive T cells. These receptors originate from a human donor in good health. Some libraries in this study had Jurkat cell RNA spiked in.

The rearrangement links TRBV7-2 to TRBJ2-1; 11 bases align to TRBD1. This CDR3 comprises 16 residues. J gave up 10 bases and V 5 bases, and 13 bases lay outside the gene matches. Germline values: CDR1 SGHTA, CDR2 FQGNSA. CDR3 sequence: CTSSTRPGQGEREQFF. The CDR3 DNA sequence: TGTACCAGCAGCACCCGTCCGGGACAGGGGGAACGGGAGCAGTTCTTC. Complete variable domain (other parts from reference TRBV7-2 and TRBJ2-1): GAGVSQSPSNKVTEKGKDVELRCDPISGHTALYWYRQSLGQGLEFLIYFQGNSAPDKSGLPSDRFSAERTGGSVSTLTIQRTQQEDSAVYLCTSSTRPGQGEREQFFGPGTRLTVL.

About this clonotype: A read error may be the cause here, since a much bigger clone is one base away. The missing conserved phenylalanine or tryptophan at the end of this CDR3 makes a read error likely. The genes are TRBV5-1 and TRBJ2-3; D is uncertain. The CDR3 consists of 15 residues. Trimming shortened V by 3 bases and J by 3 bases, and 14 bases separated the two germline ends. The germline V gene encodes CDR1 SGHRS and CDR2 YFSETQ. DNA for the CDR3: TGCGCCAGCAGCTCATTGACAATTTCGACAGATACGCAGTATCTT. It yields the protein CASSSLTISTDTQYL.

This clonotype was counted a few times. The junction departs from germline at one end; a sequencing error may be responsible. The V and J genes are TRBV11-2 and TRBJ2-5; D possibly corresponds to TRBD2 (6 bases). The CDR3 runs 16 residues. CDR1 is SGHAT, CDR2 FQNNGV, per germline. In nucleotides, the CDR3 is TGTGCCAGCAGCCTAGACCCTGGAGGGGACCAAGAGACCCAGTACTTC. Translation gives CASSLDPGGDQETQYF.

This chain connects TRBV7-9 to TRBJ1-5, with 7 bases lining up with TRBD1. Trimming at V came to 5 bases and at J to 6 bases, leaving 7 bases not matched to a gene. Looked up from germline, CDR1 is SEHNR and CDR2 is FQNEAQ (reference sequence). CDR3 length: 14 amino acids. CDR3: CASSPVTGLQPQHF. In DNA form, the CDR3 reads TGTGCCAGCAGCCCGGTGACAGGGCTTCAGCCCCAGCATTTT.

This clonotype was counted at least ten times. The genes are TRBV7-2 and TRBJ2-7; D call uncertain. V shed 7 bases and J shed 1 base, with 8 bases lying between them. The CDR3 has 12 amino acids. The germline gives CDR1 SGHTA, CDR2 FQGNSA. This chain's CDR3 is CASNKYSYEQYF. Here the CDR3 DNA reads TGTGCCAGCAACAAATATTCCTACGAGCAGTACTTC.

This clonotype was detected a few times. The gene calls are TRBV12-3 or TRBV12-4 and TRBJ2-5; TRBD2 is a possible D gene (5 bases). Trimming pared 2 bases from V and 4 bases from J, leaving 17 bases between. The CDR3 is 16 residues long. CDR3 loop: CASSLRLALEPETQYF. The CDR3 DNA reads TGTGCCAGCAGTTTAAGGCTAGCTCTTGAGCCAGAGACCCAGTACTTC.

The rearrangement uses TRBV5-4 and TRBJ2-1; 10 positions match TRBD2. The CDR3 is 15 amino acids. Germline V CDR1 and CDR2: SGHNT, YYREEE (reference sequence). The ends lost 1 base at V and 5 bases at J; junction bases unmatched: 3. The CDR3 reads CASSLPSGGNNEQFF. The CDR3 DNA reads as TGTGCCAGCAGCTTGCCTAGCGGGGGTAACAATGAGCAGTTCTTC.